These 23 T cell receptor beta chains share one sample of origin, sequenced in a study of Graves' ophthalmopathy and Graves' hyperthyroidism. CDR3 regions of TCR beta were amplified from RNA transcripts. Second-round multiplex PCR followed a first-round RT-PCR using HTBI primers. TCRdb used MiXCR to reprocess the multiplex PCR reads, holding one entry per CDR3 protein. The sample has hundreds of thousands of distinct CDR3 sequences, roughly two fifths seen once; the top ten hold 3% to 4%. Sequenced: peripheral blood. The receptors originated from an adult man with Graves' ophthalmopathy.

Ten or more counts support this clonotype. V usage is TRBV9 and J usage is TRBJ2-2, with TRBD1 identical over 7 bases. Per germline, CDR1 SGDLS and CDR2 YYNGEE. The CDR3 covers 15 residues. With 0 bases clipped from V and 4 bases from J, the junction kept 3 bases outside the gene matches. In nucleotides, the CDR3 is TGTGCCAGCAGCGTAGAGACAGGGCGCACCGGGGAGCTGTTTTTT. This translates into CASSVETGRTGELFF. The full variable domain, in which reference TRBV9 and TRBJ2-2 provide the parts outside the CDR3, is DSGVTQTPKHLITATGQRVTLRCSPRSGDLSVYWYQQSLDQGLQFLIQYYNGEERAKGNILERFSAQQFPDLHSELNLSSLELGDSALYFCASSVETGRTGELFFGEGSRLTVL.

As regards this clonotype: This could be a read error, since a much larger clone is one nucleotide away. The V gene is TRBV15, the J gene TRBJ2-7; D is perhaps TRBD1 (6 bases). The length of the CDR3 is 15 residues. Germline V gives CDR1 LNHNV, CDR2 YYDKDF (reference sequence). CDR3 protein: CAPSRGFDRSYEQYF. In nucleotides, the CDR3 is TGTGCCCCCAGCAGGGGATTTGACCGGTCCTACGAGCAGTACTTC.

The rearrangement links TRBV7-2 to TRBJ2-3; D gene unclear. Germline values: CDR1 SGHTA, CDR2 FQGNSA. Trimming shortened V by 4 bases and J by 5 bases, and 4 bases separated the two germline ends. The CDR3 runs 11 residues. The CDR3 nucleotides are TGTGCCAGCAGCTCCAGAGATACGCAGTATTTT. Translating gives CASSSRDTQYF.

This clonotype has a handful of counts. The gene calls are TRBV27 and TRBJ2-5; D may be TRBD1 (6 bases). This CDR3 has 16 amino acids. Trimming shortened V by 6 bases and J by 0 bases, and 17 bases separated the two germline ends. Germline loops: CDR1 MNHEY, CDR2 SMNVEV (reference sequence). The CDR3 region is CASSLTTGTHQETQYF. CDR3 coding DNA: TGTGCCAGCAGCCTAACGACAGGCACCCACCAAGAGACCCAGTACTTC.

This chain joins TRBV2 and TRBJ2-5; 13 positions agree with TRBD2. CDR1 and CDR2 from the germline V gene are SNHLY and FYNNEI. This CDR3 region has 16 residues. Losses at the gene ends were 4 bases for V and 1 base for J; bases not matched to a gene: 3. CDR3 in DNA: TGTGCCAGCAGTGGACTAGCGGGGGGCCTCCAAGAGACCCAGTACTTC. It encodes CASSGLAGGLQETQYF.

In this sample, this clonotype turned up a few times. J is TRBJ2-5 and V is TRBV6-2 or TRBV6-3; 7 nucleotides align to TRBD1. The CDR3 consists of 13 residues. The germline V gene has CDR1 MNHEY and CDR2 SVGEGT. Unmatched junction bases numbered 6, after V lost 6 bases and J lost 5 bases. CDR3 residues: CASRQTGSETQYF. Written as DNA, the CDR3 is TGTGCCAGCAGACAGACAGGGAGCGAGACCCAGTACTTC.

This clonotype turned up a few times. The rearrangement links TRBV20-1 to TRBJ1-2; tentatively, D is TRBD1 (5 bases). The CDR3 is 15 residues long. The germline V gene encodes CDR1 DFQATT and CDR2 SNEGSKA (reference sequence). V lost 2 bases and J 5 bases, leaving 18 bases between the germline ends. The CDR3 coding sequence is TGCAGTGCTAGAAATACCCGGGACGGTACATATGGCTACACCTTC. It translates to CSARNTRDGTYGYTF.

For the CDR3, the DNA is TGTGCCAGCAGTTACTATCGGACAGGTGCTGACACTGAAGCTTTCTTT. Translating it yields CASSYYRTGADTEAFF. The chain recombines TRBV6-5 with TRBJ1-1, with TRBD1 matching over 7 bases. Germline CDR1 reads MNHEY; CDR2 reads SVGAGI. This CDR3 is built from 16 residues. Unmatched junction bases numbered 8, after V lost 1 base and J lost 3 bases.

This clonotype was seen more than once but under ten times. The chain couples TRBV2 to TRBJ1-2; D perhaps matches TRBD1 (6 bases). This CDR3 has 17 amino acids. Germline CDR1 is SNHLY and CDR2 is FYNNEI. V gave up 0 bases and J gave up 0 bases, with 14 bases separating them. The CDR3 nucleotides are TGTGCCAGCAGTGAAGCGCTTTGGGGGGCGGCTAACTATGGCTACACCTTC. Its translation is CASSEALWGAANYGYTF. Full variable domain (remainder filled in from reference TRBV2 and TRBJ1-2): EPEVTQTPSHQVTQMGQEVILRCVPISNHLYFYWYRQILGQKVEFLVSFYNNEISEKSEIFDDQFSVERPDGSNFTLKIRSTKLEDSAMYFCASSEALWGAANYGYTFGSGTRLTVV.

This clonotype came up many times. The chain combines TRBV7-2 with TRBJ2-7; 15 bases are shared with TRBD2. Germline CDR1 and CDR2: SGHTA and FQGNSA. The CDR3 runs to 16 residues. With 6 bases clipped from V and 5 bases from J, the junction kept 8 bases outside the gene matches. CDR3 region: CASSYGLAGGADEQYF. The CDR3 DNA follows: TGTGCCAGCAGTTACGGACTAGCGGGAGGGGCAGACGAGCAGTACTTC. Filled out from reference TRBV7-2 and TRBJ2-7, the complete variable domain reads GAGVSQSPSNKVTEKGKDVELRCDPISGHTALYWYRQSLGQGLEFLIYFQGNSAPDKSGLPSDRFSAERTGGSVSTLTIQRTQQEDSAVYLCASSYGLAGGADEQYFGPGTRLTVT.

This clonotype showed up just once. CDR3 coding DNA: TGTGCCAGCAGTTTAGAGCCAAGGGGATATGGCTACACCTTC. It encodes CASSLEPRGYGYTF. This chain links TRBV25-1 with TRBJ1-2; D perhaps matches TRBD1 (5 bases). Looked up from germline, CDR1 is MGHDK and CDR2 is SYGVNS. The V end was cut by 5 bases, the J end by 5 bases, with 15 bases between. This CDR3 region has 14 residues.

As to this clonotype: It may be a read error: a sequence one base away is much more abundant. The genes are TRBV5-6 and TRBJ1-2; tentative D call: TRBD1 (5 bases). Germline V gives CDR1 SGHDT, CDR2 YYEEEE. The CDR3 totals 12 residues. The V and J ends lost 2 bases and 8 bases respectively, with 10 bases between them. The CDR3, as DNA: TGTGCCAGCAGCTTTGGATGGGGCGGCTACACCTTC. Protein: CASSFGWGGYTF.

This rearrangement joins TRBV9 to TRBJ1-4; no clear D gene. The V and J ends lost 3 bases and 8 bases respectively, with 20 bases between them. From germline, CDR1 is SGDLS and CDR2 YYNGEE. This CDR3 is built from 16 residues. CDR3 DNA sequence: TGTGCCAGCAGCGATCGGGCGGCCGGGGTTGGAGAAAAACTGTTTTTT. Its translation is CASSDRAAGVGEKLFF.

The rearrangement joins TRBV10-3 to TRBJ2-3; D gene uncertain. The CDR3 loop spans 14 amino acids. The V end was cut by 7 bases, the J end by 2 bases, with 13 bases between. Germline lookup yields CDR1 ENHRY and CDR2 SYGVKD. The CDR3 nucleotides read TGTGCCATCACCAGGACCGGTGCCACAGATACGCAGTATTTT. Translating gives CAITRTGATDTQYF.

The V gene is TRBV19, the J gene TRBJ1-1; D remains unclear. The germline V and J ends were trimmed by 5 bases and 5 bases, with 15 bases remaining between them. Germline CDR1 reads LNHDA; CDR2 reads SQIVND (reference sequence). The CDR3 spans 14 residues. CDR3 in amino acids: CASSPNRLGTEAFF. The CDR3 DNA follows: TGTGCCAGTAGTCCAAACAGACTGGGAACTGAAGCTTTCTTT.

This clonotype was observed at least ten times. The CDR3 coding sequence is TGTGCCAGCAGCCGAGGGACGCAAAGCTCCTATAATTCACCCCTCCACTTT. Amino acids: CASSRGTQSSYNSPLHF. V and J are TRBV11-2 and TRBJ1-6; D possibly corresponds to TRBD1 (5 bases). V dropped 5 bases and J dropped 0 bases, with 14 bases sitting between them. Germline V gene data show CDR1 as SGHAT and CDR2 as FQNNGV. The CDR3 has 17 residues.

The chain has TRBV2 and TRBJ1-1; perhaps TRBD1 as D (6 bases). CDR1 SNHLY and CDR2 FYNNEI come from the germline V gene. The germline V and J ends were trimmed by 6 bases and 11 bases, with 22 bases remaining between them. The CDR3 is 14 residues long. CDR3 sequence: CASRRAPGGTWAFF. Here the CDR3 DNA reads TGTGCCAGCAGGAGGGCCCCGGGGGGCACTTGGGCTTTCTTT.

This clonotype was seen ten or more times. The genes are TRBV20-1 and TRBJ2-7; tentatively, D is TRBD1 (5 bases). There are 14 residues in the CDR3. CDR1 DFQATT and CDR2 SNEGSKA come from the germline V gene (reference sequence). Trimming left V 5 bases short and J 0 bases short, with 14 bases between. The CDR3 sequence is CSAAGLETSYEQYF. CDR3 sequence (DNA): TGCAGTGCTGCAGGGTTGGAGACCTCCTACGAGCAGTACTTC.

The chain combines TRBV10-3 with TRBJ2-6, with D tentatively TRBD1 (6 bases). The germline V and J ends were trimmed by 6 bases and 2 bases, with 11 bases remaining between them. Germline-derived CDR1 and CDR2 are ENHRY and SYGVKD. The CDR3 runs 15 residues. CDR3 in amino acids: CAISEEGAGANVLTF. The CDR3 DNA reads TGTGCCATCAGCGAAGAGGGGGCTGGGGCCAACGTCCTGACTTTC.

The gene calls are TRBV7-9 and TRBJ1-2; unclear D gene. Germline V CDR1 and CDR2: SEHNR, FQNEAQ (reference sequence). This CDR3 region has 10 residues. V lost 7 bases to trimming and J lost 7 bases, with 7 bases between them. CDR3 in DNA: TGTGCCAGCACCACCAGTGGCTACACCTTC. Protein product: CASTTSGYTF.

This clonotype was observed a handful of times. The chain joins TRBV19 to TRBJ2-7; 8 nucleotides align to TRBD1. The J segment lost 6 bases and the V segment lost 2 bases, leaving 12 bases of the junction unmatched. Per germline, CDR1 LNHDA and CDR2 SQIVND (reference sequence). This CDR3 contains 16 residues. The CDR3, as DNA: TGTGCCAGTAGTATATCGTCTTCGGACAGGGACCTCGAGCAGTACTTC. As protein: CASSISSSDRDLEQYF.

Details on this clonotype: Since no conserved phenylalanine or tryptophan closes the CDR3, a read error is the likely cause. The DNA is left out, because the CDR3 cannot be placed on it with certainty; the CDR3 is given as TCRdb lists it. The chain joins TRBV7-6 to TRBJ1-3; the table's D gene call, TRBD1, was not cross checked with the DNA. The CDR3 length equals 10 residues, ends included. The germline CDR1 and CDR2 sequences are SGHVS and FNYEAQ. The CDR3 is CASSRDRGGT.

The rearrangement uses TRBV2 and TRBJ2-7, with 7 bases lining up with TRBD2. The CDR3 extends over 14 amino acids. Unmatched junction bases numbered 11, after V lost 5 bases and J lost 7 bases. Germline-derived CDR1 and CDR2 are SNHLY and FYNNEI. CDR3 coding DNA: TGTGCCAGCAGTACGCCGGGACTACCTCAAGAGCAGTACTTC. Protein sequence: CASSTPGLPQEQYF.